Below are 14 T cell receptor beta chains sequenced from a single sample in a study of cytomegalovirus exposure and HLA in healthy donors. The PCR had 60 Vbeta and 13 Jbeta primers. Clones were read by immunoSEQ multiplex PCR, and TCRdb kept only the in-frame ones, dropping some. This sample carries 97,000 or so clones, roughly 70% of them seen once, and the ten largest clones take over 2%. Material: PBMCs. The receptor set was obtained from a man over 45 in good health and CMV-seronegative.

CDR3 region: CASSNIGTGDNEQFF. The CDR3 DNA sequence: TGTGCCAGTAGCAACATAGGAACGGGAGACAATGAGCAGTTCTTC. The genes are TRBV19 and TRBJ2-1, with a weak D call TRBD2 (6 bases). This CDR3 region has 15 residues. Germline lookup yields CDR1 LNHDA and CDR2 SQIVND (reference sequence). V shed 6 bases and J shed 5 bases, with 17 bases lying between them.

The genes are TRBV25-1 and TRBJ2-3; 8 bases agree with TRBD2. The CDR3 totals 17 residues. Germline loops: CDR1 MGHDK, CDR2 SYGVNS. The trim removed 5 bases at V and 5 bases at J, leaving 15 bases unmatched. The CDR3 coding sequence is TGTGCCAGCAGTCTGACGAGAAGAGCGGGAGAGGGAGATACGCAGTATTTT. This sequence encodes CASSLTRRAGEGDTQYF.

This clone has more than one count but fewer than ten. This chain connects TRBV19 to TRBJ1-1; weak D call: TRBD1 (5 bases). Between the trimmed V and J ends, which lost 8 bases and 3 bases, there was a span of 16 bases. Germline CDR1 reads LNHDA; CDR2 reads SQIVND (reference sequence). This CDR3 is built from 14 residues. Here the CDR3 DNA reads TGTGCCAGTCACCTTCGCGGGGGGGACACTGAAGCTTTCTTT. Translated, it gives CASHLRGGDTEAFF.

The chain links TRBV7-9 to TRBJ2-6, with 10 bases matching TRBD1. The CDR3 is 18 residues long. After removal of 6 bases from V and 2 bases from J, the junction contained 10 bases not matched to a gene. The germline gives CDR1 SEHNR, CDR2 FQNEAQ (reference sequence). The CDR3 bases are TGTGCCAGCAGTTCAAGGGACAGGGGAATGACTGGGGCCAACGTCCTGACTTTC. Protein sequence: CASSSRDRGMTGANVLTF.

This chain uses TRBV2 with TRBJ1-1; D might be TRBD1 (5 bases). V lost 8 bases and J lost 4, with 20 bases in between. Germline CDR1 reads SNHLY; CDR2 reads FYNNEI. This CDR3 has 15 residues. The CDR3 DNA sequence: TGTGCCAGCGCACGGGGCTTCGCCGGGAGCACTGAAGCTTTCTTT. Amino acid sequence: CASARGFAGSTEAFF.

The CDR3 protein is CASSRRPGSPNTGELFF. The CDR3 DNA follows: TGTGCCAGCAGCCGCCGTCCGGGGAGTCCGAACACCGGGGAGCTGTTTTTT. The V call is TRBV11-3, the J call TRBJ2-2; tentatively, D is TRBD2 (5 bases). V lost 5 bases and J 0 bases, leaving 16 bases between the germline ends. The germline V gene encodes CDR1 SGHNT and CDR2 YENEEA. The CDR3 is made up of 17 amino acids.

This chain links TRBV11-2 with TRBJ2-5, with D possibly being TRBD1 (5 bases). CDR3 size: 15 residues. CDR1 is SGHAT, CDR2 FQNNGV, per germline. Trimming cost V 0 bases and J 1 base, with 9 bases left between them. CDR3 loop: CASSLEGRGQETQYF. The DNA for the CDR3 is TGTGCCAGCAGCTTAGAAGGAAGGGGCCAAGAGACCCAGTACTTC. The entire variable domain, with the rest obtained from reference TRBV11-2 and TRBJ2-5, is as follows: EAGVAQSPRYKIIEKRQSVAFWCNPISGHATLYWYQQILGQGPKLLIQFQNNGVVDDSQLPKDRFSAERLKGVDSTLKIQPAKLEDSAVYLCASSLEGRGQETQYFGPGTRLLVL.

This clone was seen only a few times. The rearrangement uses TRBV5-4 and TRBJ1-1, with TRBD1 identical over 8 bases. This CDR3 contains 14 residues. Germline CDR1 SGHNT, CDR2 YYREEE (reference sequence). The ends lost 4 bases at V and 1 base at J; junction bases unmatched: 3. The CDR3 sequence: CASSPGQGNTEAFF. The CDR3, as DNA: TGTGCCAGCAGCCCCGGACAGGGGAACACTGAAGCTTTCTTT. The full variable domain, in which reference TRBV5-4 and TRBJ1-1 provide the parts outside the CDR3, is ETGVTQSPTHLIKTRGQQVTLRCSSQSGHNTVSWYQQALGQGPQFIFQYYREEENGRGNFPPRFSGLQFPNYSSELNVNALELDDSALYLCASSPGQGNTEAFFGQGTRLTVV.

The CDR3 protein is CASSPQGSGKDGELFF. The CDR3 bases are TGTGCCAGCAGCCCACAGGGTTCGGGGAAGGACGGGGAGCTGTTTTTT. The chain employs TRBV5-6 and TRBJ2-2, with a tentative D call TRBD1 (6 bases). CDR1 is SGHDT, CDR2 YYEEEE, per germline. Trimming removed 4 bases at V and 7 bases at J, with 20 bases between. The CDR3 is 16 residues long.

CDR3 sequence (DNA): TGTGCCAGCAGCTTAAACCCGGGACAGGGAAAAGAGACCCAGTACTTC. Translation: CASSLNPGQGKETQYF. This sequence joins TRBV11-2 and TRBJ2-5; 9 bases line up with TRBD1. Germline assignment: CDR1 SGHAT and CDR2 FQNNGV. The CDR3 covers 16 residues. Trimming cost V 2 bases and J 3 bases; bases outside gene matches: 7. The full variable domain, completed using reference TRBV11-2 and TRBJ2-5, is EAGVAQSPRYKIIEKRQSVAFWCNPISGHATLYWYQQILGQGPKLLIQFQNNGVVDDSQLPKDRFSAERLKGVDSTLKIQPAKLEDSAVYLCASSLNPGQGKETQYFGPGTRLLVL.

The sample holds a few counts of this clone. V and J are TRBV18 and TRBJ2-7, with D possibly matching TRBD2 (6 bases). Trimming left V 0 bases short and J 5 bases short, with 8 bases between. The germline V gene has CDR1 KGHSH and CDR2 LQKENI. The CDR3 consists of 13 residues. The CDR3, as DNA: TGTGCCAGCTCACCACCGGGCGGGAACGAGCAGTACTTC. As protein: CASSPPGGNEQYF.

The gene calls are TRBV4-1 and TRBJ1-1, with D possibly being TRBD1 (6 bases). Germline V gene data show CDR1 as MGHRA and CDR2 as YSYEKL. The CDR3 is 17 residues long. Trimming took 1 base from V and 1 from J, leaving 16 bases between them. Here the CDR3 reads CASSQGVARGWNTEAFF. The CDR3 nucleotides are TGCGCCAGCAGCCAAGGGGTCGCCAGGGGATGGAACACTGAAGCTTTCTTT.

This chain links TRBV19 with TRBJ2-7; D perhaps matches TRBD2 (5 bases). From germline, CDR1 is LNHDA and CDR2 SQIVND (reference sequence). The CDR3 sequence is 12 residues long. The germline V and J ends were trimmed by 3 bases and 5 bases, with 8 bases remaining between them. The DNA for the CDR3 is TGTGCCAGTAGTATTTCGACTAACGAGCAGTACTTC. This encodes CASSISTNEQYF.

This clone was recorded a few times. The genes are TRBV9 and TRBJ2-1; D ambiguous. Germline-derived CDR1 and CDR2 are SGDLS and YYNGEE. V was shortened by 0 bases and J by 0 bases, with 4 bases between the two germline ends. The CDR3 covers 14 residues. The CDR3 sequence is CASSVAGSYNEQFF. CDR3 nucleotide sequence: TGTGCCAGCAGCGTAGCAGGCTCCTACAATGAGCAGTTCTTC.